These 17 T cell receptor beta chains share one sample of origin, sequenced in a study of response to subunit inactivated influenza vaccine. TCRdb called the RT-PCR reads again in MiXCR, with one record for every CDR3 protein. The sample has more than 700,000 distinct CDR3 sequences, less than 25% seen once. The sequencing used PBMCs from blood, collected roughly 5 days after vaccination. Every receptor here comes from a middle-aged man who received an inactivated influenza vaccine.

The rearrangement joins TRBV6-5 to TRBJ2-7, with 7 bases identical to TRBD1. From germline, CDR1 is MNHEY and CDR2 SVGAGI. The length of the CDR3 is 14 residues. Trimming removed 0 bases from V and 6 bases from J; junction bases left unmatched: 5. The DNA of the CDR3 is TGTGCCAGCAGTTACTCTGGGACAGAAGGCGAGCAGTACTTC. Translation gives CASSYSGTEGEQYF.

There are many counts of this clonotype. The CDR3 bases are TGTGCCACCAGTGAAGCCGGGACAGGGGGTGTCTCTGGGGCCAACGTCCTGACTTTC. It is translated as CATSEAGTGGVSGANVLTF. The V call is TRBV24-1, the J call TRBJ2-6; 11 bases fit TRBD1. Germline V gene lookup returns CDR1 KGHDR and CDR2 SFDVKD. CDR3 size: 19 residues. V shed 4 bases and J 0 bases; nucleotides not matched to a gene: 7.

This clonotype has more than one count but fewer than ten. The gene calls are TRBV12-3 or TRBV12-4 and TRBJ2-1; 12 positions match TRBD2. This CDR3 comprises 16 residues. J lost 10 bases, V lost 1 base, and 8 bases had no gene match. The DNA of the CDR3 is TGTGCCAGCAGTTTAGGGGCTAGCGGGAGGGCCCGGGAGCAGTTCTTC. Translation: CASSLGASGRAREQFF.

The chain couples TRBV12-3 or TRBV12-4 to TRBJ2-2; TRBD1 matches 7 bases. V shed 5 bases and J 5 bases; nucleotides not matched to a gene: 11. The CDR3 contains 16 residues. CDR3 bases: TGTGCCAGCAGTCTACTAGACAGGGTGGGAACCGGGGAGCTGTTTTTT. Residues: CASSLLDRVGTGELFF.

This clonotype occurred a few times. The chain carries TRBV10-3 and TRBJ2-5, with D tentatively TRBD1 or TRBD2 (5 bases each). CDR3 length: 13 residues. Germline loops: CDR1 ENHRY, CDR2 SYGVKD. The V end was cut by 5 bases, the J end by 3 bases, with 10 bases between. Written as DNA, the CDR3 is TGTGCCATCAGTATAGGGACCAAAGAGACCCAGTACTTC. As protein: CAISIGTKETQYF.

This chain links TRBV20-1 with TRBJ2-7; TRBD2 aligns across 10 bases. V was clipped by 5 bases and J by 6 bases; unmatched bases: 10. The CDR3 sequence is 14 residues long. Germline lookup yields CDR1 DFQATT and CDR2 SNEGSKA (reference sequence). CDR3 in DNA: TGCAGTGCTGGAGCACCGGGACTAGCGAGCGAGCAGTACTTC. Its protein product is CSAGAPGLASEQYF.

This clonotype was found a few times. J is TRBJ2-2 and V is TRBV4-1, with 11 bases fitting TRBD2. Losses at the gene ends were 3 bases for V and 6 bases for J; bases not matched to a gene: 6. Germline lookup yields CDR1 MGHRA and CDR2 YSYEKL. The CDR3 totals 16 residues. CDR3 bases: TGCGCCAGCAGCCACCAATCTAGCGGGGGGTCCGGGGAGCTGTTTTTT. It translates to CASSHQSSGGSGELFF.

V usage is TRBV5-5 and J usage is TRBJ2-7, with D uncertain. The CDR3 length is 15 residues. Germline CDR1 reads SGHKS; CDR2 reads YYEKEE (reference sequence). Trimming removed 0 bases from V and 2 bases from J, with 12 bases in between. In nucleotides, the CDR3 is TGTGCCAGCAGCTTGGAGCAGCTCGGAGCCTACGAGCAGTACTTC. It is translated as CASSLEQLGAYEQYF.

This clonotype was detected only a few times. The chain is built from TRBV7-9 and TRBJ1-6; possible D gene TRBD1, 5 bases. Germline CDR1 is SEHNR and CDR2 is FQNEAQ (reference sequence). Trimming took off 5 bases at V and 10 bases at J, with 21 bases between the two ends. This CDR3 has 16 amino acids. CDR3 protein: CASSGLGGVVGSPLHF. The CDR3 DNA is TGTGCCAGCAGCGGGCTGGGGGGAGTTGTTGGATCACCCCTCCACTTT.

This rearrangement joins TRBV5-5 to TRBJ1-5; perhaps TRBD1 as D (5 bases). Germline lookup yields CDR1 SGHKS and CDR2 YYEKEE (reference sequence). The CDR3 is 15 amino acids. V dropped 4 bases and J dropped 0 bases, with 11 bases sitting between them. The CDR3 nucleotides read TGTGCCAGCAGCCGTGACAGTTATAGCAATCAGCCCCAGCATTTT. Translation: CASSRDSYSNQPQHF.

Only a few counts were recorded for this clonotype. The chain couples TRBV9 to TRBJ1-2, with a possible D match to TRBD1 (5 bases). The CDR3 is 17 residues long. The V end was cut by 3 bases, the J end by 0 bases, with 18 bases between. Germline assignment: CDR1 SGDLS and CDR2 YYNGEE. This CDR3 reads CASSAQQGTFSNYGYTF. CDR3 bases: TGTGCCAGCAGCGCTCAGCAGGGAACCTTTTCTAACTATGGCTACACCTTC.

The V call is TRBV20-1, the J call TRBJ2-2; the D call may be TRBD1 or TRBD2 (6 bases each). The V gene's germline CDR1 is DFQATT and CDR2 SNEGSKA (reference sequence). The V and J ends lost 6 bases and 7 bases respectively, with 21 bases between them. The CDR3 spans 15 residues. CDR3 bases: TGCAGTGCCCAGGGACGGAGGGGGGTCGTCGGGGAGCTGTTTTTT. Protein product: CSAQGRRGVVGELFF.

This clonotype has more than one count but fewer than ten. The chain employs TRBV4-1 and TRBJ1-5; no definite D call. The CDR3 is 14 amino acids. Germline V gene lookup returns CDR1 MGHRA and CDR2 YSYEKL. Trimming took off 4 bases at V and 4 bases at J, with 11 bases between the two ends. This CDR3 is CASSPPGNNQPQHF. For the CDR3, the DNA is TGCGCCAGCAGCCCCCCCGGCAATAATCAGCCCCAGCATTTT.

The chain couples TRBV3-1 to TRBJ2-2, with TRBD2 matching 14 bases. V trimming: 0 bases; J trimming: 0 bases; junction bases outside the gene matches: 9. CDR1 and CDR2 (germline): LGHDT, YNNKEL (reference sequence). The CDR3 runs 21 residues. CDR3 coding DNA: TGTGCCAGCAGCCAAGATGGCCCGGGACTAGCGGGGGACTCGAACACCGGGGAGCTGTTTTTT. This gives the protein CASSQDGPGLAGDSNTGELFF.

In its sample, this clonotype was seen many times. The V call is TRBV12-3 or TRBV12-4, the J call TRBJ2-5, with TRBD1 matching 9 bases. This CDR3 spans 14 amino acids. Trimming took 5 bases from V and 7 from J; bases not matched to a gene: 8. The CDR3 coding sequence is TGTGCCAGCAGTGCCCGGGACAGGGACGCGACCCAGTACTTC. It specifies CASSARDRDATQYF.

The rearrangement joins TRBV18 to TRBJ2-1; unclear D gene. Per germline, CDR1 KGHSH and CDR2 LQKENI. CDR3 length: 12 residues. Trimming removed 5 bases from V and 6 bases from J, with 8 bases in between. CDR3 residues: CASSRVGNEQFF. DNA for the CDR3: TGTGCCAGCTCAAGGGTCGGCAATGAGCAGTTCTTC.

This rearrangement joins TRBV30 to TRBJ2-2; no reliable D call. The CDR3 consists of 14 residues. The germline V gene has CDR1 GTSNPN and CDR2 SVGIG (reference sequence). V lost 2 bases, J lost 6 bases, and 13 bases lay in between. The CDR3 loop reads CAWSIGNTAGELFF. The CDR3 DNA sequence: TGTGCCTGGAGTATTGGGAATACGGCCGGGGAGCTGTTTTTT.